This is a list of T cell receptor beta chains from one sample in a study of shared clonotypes between healthy human individuals. Profiled with immunoSEQ multiplex PCR; TCRdb holds only in-frame clones, not every one. The table has about 1.1 million clones, about four fifths seen once; the top ten hold 0.61%. Sequenced material: memory CD4+ T cells from PBMCs. The receptors were sampled from a man between 18 and 29 years old in good health. Some clones in this sample may be carry-over from other donors' samples. CDR3s include the opening cysteine and the closing phenylalanine or tryptophan. A D gene is named only where the DNA matches it firmly. The size entry is marked missing in some rows and otherwise reads once, few, many or a size class.

size,J,D,V,CDR3,DNA
.,TRBJ2-1,.,TRBV21-1,CASSKDRGVRDEQFF,TGTGCCAGCAGCAAGGACAGGGGCGTTAGGGATGAGCAGTTCTTC
.,TRBJ1-1,TRBD1,TRBV5-6,CASSLAGQGGGNTEAFF,TGTGCCAGCAGCTTGGCCGGACAGGGCGGGGGGAACACTGAAGCTTTCTTT
.,TRBJ2-7,.,TRBV5-8,CASSVHRTSSSYEQYF,TGTGCCAGCAGCGTCCATAGGACGTCTAGCTCCTACGAGCAGTACTTC
.,TRBJ1-2,TRBD1,TRBV5-4,CASSAYTGAYYGYTF,TGTGCCAGCAGCGCCTACACAGGGGCGTACTATGGCTACACCTTC
.,TRBJ1-1,.,TRBV28,CASSLIGQGRTEAFF,TGTGCCAGCAGTTTAATCGGGCAGGGGAGGACTGAAGCTTTCTTT
.,TRBJ2-7,TRBD1,TRBV7-2,CAIKTGSSYEQYF,TGTGCCATCAAGACAGGGAGCTCCTACGAGCAGTACTTC
.,TRBJ1-3,.,TRBV30,CAWSLRLQNTIYF,TGTGCCTGGAGTTTGCGGTTACAAAACACCATATATTTT
.,TRBJ1-5,.,TRBV27,CASSLLRADNQPQHF,TGTGCCAGCAGTTTATTAAGGGCCGACAACCAGCCCCAGCATTTT
few,TRBJ1-2,.,TRBV7-9,CASSLTPGGYTF,TGTGCCAGCAGCTTAACTCCTGGTGGCTACACCTTC
once,TRBJ1-3,TRBD1,TRBV28,CASTGGPGNTIYF,TGTGCCAGCACAGGGGGCCCTGGAAACACCATATATTTT
few,TRBJ1-2,.,TRBV28,CASSFGPENYGYTF,TGTGCCAGCAGTTTTGGGCCCGAGAACTATGGCTACACCTTC
.,TRBJ2-1,.,TRBV6-5,CASSEWTAEQFF,TGTGCCAGCAGTGAATGGACTGCTGAGCAGTTCTTC
.,TRBJ2-7,.,TRBV5-1,CASSTDGTPAYEQYF,TGCGCCAGCAGCACGGACGGGACCCCAGCCTACGAGCAGTACTTC
.,TRBJ2-5,TRBD2,TRBV9,CASSGLAEETQYF,TGTGCCAGCAGCGGACTAGCCGAAGAGACCCAGTACTTC
.,TRBJ2-5,TRBD1,TRBV11-3,CASSSRQGTYETQYF,TGTGCCAGCAGTTCCAGACAGGGGACCTATGAGACCCAGTACTTC
few,TRBJ2-3,.,TRBV21-1,CASRAQGTDTQYF,TGTGCCAGCAGGGCGCAGGGCACAGATACGCAGTATTTT
.,TRBJ2-7,.,TRBV28,CASRGTQSYEQYF,TGTGCCAGCAGGGGGACCCAATCCTACGAGCAGTACTTC
.,TRBJ1-1,.,TRBV7-6,CASSSWDGRMNTEAFF,TGTGCCAGCAGCTCATGGGACGGACGCATGAACACTGAAGCTTTCTTT
.,TRBJ2-1,TRBD1,TRBV5-1,CASSLTGGNEQFF,TGCGCCAGCAGCCTGACAGGGGGCAATGAGCAGTTCTTC
few,TRBJ2-7,TRBD2,TRBV9,CASSVRTSGEDEQYF,TGTGCCAGCAGCGTCCGGACTAGCGGGGAGGACGAGCAGTACTTC
.,TRBJ1-5,.,TRBV5-1,CASSTGNQPQHF,TGCGCCAGCAGCACCGGCAATCAGCCCCAGCATTTT
.,TRBJ2-7,.,TRBV6-5,CASRAGITYEQYF,TGTGCCAGCAGGGCGGGAATAACCTACGAGCAGTACTTC
.,TRBJ1-1,TRBD1,TRBV4-2,CASSQEPGGRGLFSTEAFF,TGTGCCAGCAGCCAAGAGCCCGGAGGCAGGGGGCTATTTAGCACTGAAGCTTTCTTT
.,TRBJ1-1,TRBD1,TRBV5-1,CASSTEQGFALPTEAFF,TGCGCCAGCAGCACGGAACAGGGGTTTGCACTTCCCACTGAAGCTTTCTTT
.,TRBJ1-1,.,TRBV18,CASSRDTLLEAFF,TGTGCCAGCTCACGGGACACCCTTCTTGAAGCTTTCTTT
.,TRBJ1-2,.,TRBV4-3,CASSHQVAGPEVAGYGYTF,TGCGCCAGCAGCCACCAAGTTGCGGGACCCGAGGTCGCAGGGTATGGCTACACCTTC
.,TRBJ1-2,.,TRBV28,CASSSTSYGYTF,TGTGCCAGCAGTTCCACAAGCTATGGCTACACCTTC
once,TRBJ1-3,TRBD1,TRBV5-5,CASSLTGVGNTIYF,TGTGCCAGCAGCTTAACAGGGGTAGGAAACACCATATATTTT
.,TRBJ2-7,TRBD2,TRBV19,CASSSASGGSYEQYF,TGTGCCAGTAGTTCAGCTAGCGGAGGCTCCTACGAGCAGTACTTC
.,TRBJ2-2,TRBD2,TRBV10-3,CAISELSGSTGELFF,TGTGCCATCAGTGAGCTTAGCGGGAGTACCGGGGAGCTGTTTTTT
.,TRBJ1-5,TRBD1,TRBV18,CASSGQGAGQPQHF,TGTGCCAGCTCAGGACAGGGGGCGGGTCAGCCCCAGCATTTT
.,TRBJ2-7,.,TRBV5-1,CASSLGQRLGAYEQYF,TGCGCCAGCAGCCTCGGACAGAGACTAGGCGCCTACGAGCAGTACTTC
.,TRBJ1-2,TRBD1,TRBV5-1,CASSSEGQYGYTF,TGCGCCAGCAGCTCGGAGGGACAGTATGGCTACACCTTC
.,TRBJ1-5,TRBD1,TRBV6-1,CASSSDRAHQPQHF,TGTGCCAGCAGTTCCGACAGGGCTCATCAGCCCCAGCATTTT
.,TRBJ2-3,TRBD1,TRBV5-1,CASSLEGQGTDTQYF,TGCGCCAGCAGCTTGGAGGGACAGGGGACAGATACGCAGTATTTT
.,TRBJ1-2,.,TRBV7-2,CASSLTGTAANYGYTF,TGTGCCAGCAGCTTAACCGGGACGGCTGCTAACTATGGCTACACCTTC
.,TRBJ2-7,.,TRBV11-2,CASSHYRGYEQYF,TGTGCCAGCAGTCATTATCGGGGATACGAGCAGTACTTC
.,TRBJ2-5,.,TRBV19,CASSIGAAGTQETQYF,TGTGCCAGTAGTATCGGGGCAGCGGGTACTCAAGAGACCCAGTACTTC
.,TRBJ1-3,TRBD1,TRBV28,CASSLRQGVGGNTIYF,TGTGCCAGCAGCCTCCGACAGGGGGTGGGTGGAAACACCATATATTTT
.,TRBJ2-2,.,TRBV2,CASSLDREAGELFF,TGTGCCAGCAGTCTCGACAGGGAGGCCGGGGAGCTGTTTTTT
.,TRBJ1-2,.,TRBV2,CASVGGYGYTF,TGTGCCAGTGTAGGGGGGTATGGCTACACCTTC
.,TRBJ2-7,.,TRBV5-4,CASSSGSPTYEQYF,TGTGCCAGCAGCTCCGGGAGTCCCACCTACGAGCAGTACTTC
.,TRBJ1-1,TRBD1,TRBV30,CAWSVQGAGEAFF,TGTGCCTGGAGCGTACAGGGGGCCGGAGAAGCTTTCTTT
.,TRBJ2-2,TRBD1,TRBV27,CASSTTGRAGELFF,TGTGCCAGCAGTACGACAGGGCGGGCCGGGGAGCTGTTTTTT
.,TRBJ1-2,.,TRBV5-1,CASSFGATGSNYGYTF,TGCGCCAGCAGCTTCGGAGCTACAGGGTCGAACTATGGCTACACCTTC
.,TRBJ1-2,.,TRBV19,CASSNPAGDGYTF,TGTGCCAGTAGTAACCCCGCCGGGGATGGCTACACCTTC
.,TRBJ1-5,.,TRBV7-9,CASSFGTGWRSNQPQHF,TGTGCCAGCAGCTTCGGCACAGGGTGGAGAAGCAATCAGCCCCAGCATTTT
.,TRBJ2-7,.,TRBV7-3,CASSLMARVEQYF,TGTGCCAGCAGCTTAATGGCCAGGGTCGAGCAGTACTTC
.,TRBJ2-7,TRBD2,TRBV4-1,CASSHRLAGGYEQYF,TGCGCCAGCAGCCACCGACTAGCGGGAGGGTACGAGCAGTACTTC
once,TRBJ2-1,.,TRBV5-6,CASTLQGTGEQFF,TGTGCCAGCACTTTACAGGGTACAGGTGAGCAGTTCTTC
.,TRBJ2-5,.,TRBV7-9,CASSLEITTQYF,TGTGCCAGCAGCTTAGAGATTACGACCCAGTACTTC
few,TRBJ1-5,.,TRBV4-2,CASAPDSGQGQPQHF,TGTGCCAGCGCCCCGGACAGCGGGCAAGGCCAGCCCCAGCATTTT
.,TRBJ2-1,TRBD2,TRBV9,CASSLSSGSWNNEQFF,TGTGCCAGCAGCCTCAGTAGCGGGAGTTGGAACAATGAGCAGTTCTTC
once,TRBJ2-7,TRBD2,TRBV11-1,CASSLAGGPYEQYF,TGTGCCAGCAGCTTAGCGGGAGGGCCTTACGAGCAGTACTTC
few,TRBJ2-7,.,TRBV15,CATSREQFSYEQYF,TGTGCCACCAGCAGAGAACAGTTTTCCTACGAGCAGTACTTC
few,TRBJ2-1,TRBD1,TRBV18,CASSPDRERNEQFF,TGTGCCAGCTCACCGGACAGGGAAAGGAATGAGCAGTTCTTC